Listed here is a single T cell receptor (beta chain). TCRdb re-called the 5' RACE reads with MiXCR, one entry per CDR3 protein. The sample holds about 42,000 distinct CDR3 sequences, 30% seen once. The memory fraction was CD4+CD45RO+CD25- cells. The sequenced sample was tumor-infiltrating memory CD4+ T cells sorted from the breast tumor. This sample's subset: memory CD4+ T cells, CD4+CD45RO+CD25-. This clonotype was sampled from a female donor with breast cancer.

The CDR3 nucleotides are TGCAGTGCTAGAGAGCCGGGGACAGCCCTCGATCAGCCCCAGCATTTT. Translation: CSAREPGTALDQPQHF. The V and J genes are TRBV20-1 and TRBJ1-5; 7 bases match TRBD1. V shed 0 bases, J shed 5 bases, and the junction held 10 bases outside the gene matches. CDR3 length: 16 residues. Germline-derived CDR1 and CDR2 are DFQATT and SNEGSKA (reference sequence).